The 24 T cell receptor beta chains in this list originate from one sample, sequenced in a study of blood T cell repertoires in COVID-19. Generated by immunoSEQ multiplex PCR, the TCRdb table keeps only in-frame clones and is missing some. The table includes roughly 120,000 clones, approximately 87% detected once. Sequences were obtained from peripheral blood. All receptors come from a woman between 55 and 75 years old with acute or convalescent COVID-19.

The chain recombines TRBV5-1 with TRBJ2-7, with 12 nucleotides matching TRBD1. Looked up from germline, CDR1 is SGHRS and CDR2 is YFSETQ. The V segment lost 4 bases and the J segment 9 bases; nucleotides outside the gene matches: 8. CDR3 size: 14 residues. CDR3 sequence (DNA): TGCGCCAGCAGCGAGGGACAGGGGGCTTCCGGGCAGTACTTC. Amino acids: CASSEGQGASGQYF.

This clone was observed a single time. This chain connects TRBV27 to TRBJ2-7; 7 bases are a match to TRBD1. The length of the CDR3 is 14 residues. Germline values: CDR1 MNHEY, CDR2 SMNVEV (reference sequence). J was trimmed by 2 bases and V by 3 bases; bases with no gene match: 4. The CDR3 is CASSFDGQAYEQYF. The DNA for the CDR3 is TGTGCCAGCAGTTTCGACGGACAGGCCTACGAGCAGTACTTC.

The chain combines TRBV5-1 with TRBJ1-1, with D perhaps TRBD1 (5 bases). V lost 0 bases and J 1 base, leaving 13 bases between the germline ends. The CDR3 is 16 residues long. Germline-derived CDR1 and CDR2 are SGHRS and YFSETQ. CDR3 bases: TGCGCCAGCAGCTTGGACCAGGGCCTAGGGAACACTGAAGCTTTCTTT. This sequence encodes CASSLDQGLGNTEAFF.

This chain connects TRBV29-1 to TRBJ1-2, with D maybe TRBD1 (5 bases). V lost 3 bases to trimming and J lost 5 bases, with 10 bases between them. Per the germline V gene, CDR1 is SQVTM and CDR2 is ANQGSEA. The CDR3 length is 12 residues. CDR3 nucleotide sequence: TGCAGCGTTGATTATGGGGGGTATGGCTACACCTTC. Protein: CSVDYGGYGYTF.

This chain connects TRBV19 to TRBJ1-2; TRBD1 might be the D (5 bases). The CDR3 extends over 15 amino acids. Germline V gene lookup returns CDR1 LNHDA and CDR2 SQIVND (reference sequence). Trimming took off 3 bases at V and 0 bases at J, with 11 bases between the two ends. This CDR3 is CASSMPGAANYGYTF. The CDR3 DNA sequence: TGTGCCAGTAGTATGCCTGGGGCCGCTAACTATGGCTACACCTTC.

The rearrangement links TRBV4-1 to TRBJ2-1, with 8 nucleotides matching TRBD2. CDR3 size: 16 residues. Germline V lookup: CDR1 MGHRA, CDR2 YSYEKL. The junction had 9 bases not matched to a gene; V was cut back by 4 bases and J by 4 bases. This CDR3 reads CASSRLLGGRYNEQFF. As DNA, the CDR3 is TGCGCCAGCAGCCGCCTGTTGGGCGGGAGGTACAATGAGCAGTTCTTC.

The gene calls are TRBV5-6 and TRBJ2-5, with D perhaps matching TRBD2 (6 bases). The V gene lost 5 bases and the J gene lost 5 bases, with 16 bases spanning the gap. Germline V CDR1 and CDR2: SGHDT, YYEEEE. This CDR3 spans 14 amino acids. This CDR3 reads CASRRYGAGETQYF. CDR3 nucleotides: TGTGCCAGCAGGAGATACGGCGCGGGGGAGACCCAGTACTTC.

This clone was observed a single time. The chain has TRBV7-2 and TRBJ1-4; 8 nucleotides align to TRBD1. Germline trimming cut 1 base from V and 2 bases from J; bases unmatched to any gene: 6. The CDR3 is 17 amino acids. CDR1 and CDR2 from the germline V gene are SGHTA and FQGNSA. Here the CDR3 DNA reads TGTGCCAGCAGCTTAGACAGGGGGACGGTGACTAATGAAAAACTGTTTTTT. It translates to CASSLDRGTVTNEKLFF.

The V and J genes are TRBV7-2 and TRBJ1-2; perhaps TRBD1 as D (6 bases). Trimming took 1 base from V and 5 from J, leaving 14 bases between them. CDR1 is SGHTA and CDR2 is FQGNSA in the germline V gene. CDR3 length equals 15 residues. CDR3 sequence reads: CASSLGGQRQYGYTF. The CDR3 DNA is TGTGCCAGCAGCTTAGGAGGACAGCGACAATATGGCTACACCTTC. Supplemented by reference TRBV7-2 and TRBJ1-2, the full variable domain reads GAGVSQSPSNKVTEKGKDVELRCDPISGHTALYWYRQSLGQGLEFLIYFQGNSAPDKSGLPSDRFSAERTGGSVSTLTIQRTQQEDSAVYLCASSLGGQRQYGYTFGSGTRLTVV.

The rearrangement links TRBV28 to TRBJ1-2; D ambiguous. Germline V lookup: CDR1 MDHEN, CDR2 SYDVKM. This CDR3 has 14 residues. Trimming removed 3 bases from V and 2 bases from J, with 10 bases in between. The DNA for the CDR3 is TGTGCCAGCAGTTTCCAAGGAGCCAACTATGGCTACACCTTC. This encodes CASSFQGANYGYTF.

The chain links TRBV15 to TRBJ2-1, with TRBD1 matching 7 bases. Germline CDR1 is LNHNV and CDR2 is YYDKDF (reference sequence). J gave up 0 bases and V 5 bases, and 4 bases lay outside the gene matches. The CDR3 sequence is 15 residues long. DNA of the CDR3: TGTGCCACCAGCGGGGGACAGAGCTCCTACAATGAGCAGTTCTTC. Translating it yields CATSGGQSSYNEQFF.

This chain joins TRBV28 and TRBJ2-2; 7 positions match TRBD2. V shed 8 bases, J shed 1 base, and the junction held 13 bases outside the gene matches. The V gene's germline CDR1 is MDHEN and CDR2 SYDVKM. CDR3 length equals 17 residues. CDR3: CASLPARGSLNTGELFF. In DNA, the CDR3 is TGTGCCAGCCTCCCAGCGCGGGGGTCACTGAACACCGGGGAGCTGTTTTTT.

The chain has TRBV6-2 or TRBV6-3 and TRBJ2-7; 8 nucleotides agree with TRBD2. Trimming removed 0 bases from V and 3 bases from J; junction bases left unmatched: 7. The germline gives CDR1 MNHEY, CDR2 SVGEGT. The CDR3 runs to 16 residues. CDR3 in amino acids: CASSYSRFGTSYEQYF. The CDR3 DNA is TGTGCCAGCAGTTACTCTAGGTTTGGGACTAGCTACGAGCAGTACTTC.

The chain links TRBV11-2 to TRBJ1-3, with D uncertain. V was cut by 2 bases and J by 0 bases, with 5 bases left in between. The CDR3 extends over 14 amino acids. Germline V CDR1 and CDR2: SGHAT, FQNNGV. In DNA, the CDR3 is TGTGCCAGCAGCTTAAGCATCTCTGGAAACACCATATATTTT. Translation: CASSLSISGNTIYF.

This clone has just a few counts. The chain carries TRBV3-1 (or the pseudogene TRBV3-2) and TRBJ1-5; tentative D call: TRBD1 (5 bases). Germline V gene lookup returns CDR1 LGHDT and CDR2 YNNKEL (reference sequence). The CDR3 contains 16 residues. Trimming pared 0 bases from V and 1 base from J, leaving 10 bases between. The CDR3 loop reads CASSQDRGISNQPQHF. Written as DNA, the CDR3 is TGTGCCAGCAGCCAAGATAGGGGAATAAGCAATCAGCCCCAGCATTTT.

The V call is TRBV2, the J call TRBJ2-7; D not resolved. The CDR3 sequence is 14 residues long. Looked up from germline, CDR1 is SNHLY and CDR2 is FYNNEI. Trimming left V 6 bases short and J 0 bases short, with 12 bases between. CDR3 sequence (DNA): TGTGCCAGCAGAGAGAGTTGGTCCTCCTACGAGCAGTACTTC. The encoded protein is CASRESWSSYEQYF. Looking up the rest from reference TRBV2 and TRBJ2-7 gives the full variable domain: EPEVTQTPSHQVTQMGQEVILRCVPISNHLYFYWYRQILGQKVEFLVSFYNNEISEKSEIFDDQFSVERPDGSNFTLKIRSTKLEDSAMYFCASRESWSSYEQYFGPGTRLTVT.

In its sample, this clone was seen once. The genes are TRBV5-1 and TRBJ2-4; 11 bases are a match to TRBD1. CDR3 length: 15 amino acids. The V gene end was trimmed by 4 bases and the J gene end by 0 bases; junction bases not matched to a gene: 0. The V gene's germline CDR1 is SGHRS and CDR2 YFSETQ. CDR3 protein: CASSGTGGAKNIQYF. Written as DNA, the CDR3 is TGCGCCAGCAGCGGGACAGGGGGAGCCAAAAACATTCAGTACTTC.

This clone has a count of ten or more. J is TRBJ1-5 and V is TRBV20-1, with no clear D. Trimming pared 3 bases from V and 1 base from J, leaving 10 bases between. This CDR3 has 14 residues. The germline V gene has CDR1 DFQATT and CDR2 SNEGSKA (reference sequence). CDR3 loop: CSASWTVSNQPQHF. As DNA, the CDR3 is TGCAGTGCTAGTTGGACTGTCAGCAATCAGCCCCAGCATTTT.

This sequence joins TRBV12-3 or TRBV12-4 and TRBJ1-3; possibly TRBD1 for D (6 bases). CDR3 length: 12 amino acids. The V end lost 5 bases, the J end lost 8 bases, and 10 bases lay between the germline ends. The CDR3 nucleotides are TGTGCCAGCAGTCTCAGGGGTGACACCATATATTTT. The encoded protein is CASSLRGDTIYF.

V is TRBV5-4 and J is TRBJ1-5; TRBD1 agrees at 9 bases. CDR1 is SGHNT, CDR2 YYREEE, per germline (reference sequence). This CDR3 contains 14 residues. Germline trimming cut 4 bases from V and 6 bases from J; bases unmatched to any gene: 5. CDR3 region: CASSPGQGGQPQHF. DNA of the CDR3: TGTGCCAGCAGCCCGGGACAGGGCGGTCAGCCCCAGCATTTT.

The chain employs TRBV9 and TRBJ2-5; 11 positions agree with TRBD2. The CDR3 contains 16 residues. Losses at the gene ends were 4 bases for V and 1 base for J; bases not matched to a gene: 6. Germline loops: CDR1 SGDLS, CDR2 YYNGEE. The CDR3 bases are TGTGCCAGCAGCCCCCGGGGACTAGCGGTCCAAGAGACCCAGTACTTC. Amino acid sequence: CASSPRGLAVQETQYF. Full variable domain (outside the CDR3, taken from reference TRBV9 and TRBJ2-5): DSGVTQTPKHLITATGQRVTLRCSPRSGDLSVYWYQQSLDQGLQFLIQYYNGEERAKGNILERFSAQQFPDLHSELNLSSLELGDSALYFCASSPRGLAVQETQYFGPGTRLLVL.

V usage is TRBV19 and J usage is TRBJ1-5, with D perhaps TRBD1 (6 bases). V lost 5 bases and J lost 1, with 24 bases in between. Germline V gene data show CDR1 as LNHDA and CDR2 as SQIVND (reference sequence). This CDR3 has 19 amino acids. DNA for the CDR3: TGTGCCAGTAGTCGGCGAGGGGGGGGCCAAGCGTTAAGCAATCAGCCCCAGCATTTT. It encodes CASSRRGGGQALSNQPQHF.

The rearrangement links TRBV6-4 to TRBJ2-1, with D perhaps TRBD2 (5 bases). Germline V gene lookup returns CDR1 MRHNA and CDR2 SNTAGT. The V and J ends lost 6 bases and 9 bases respectively, with 9 bases between them. This CDR3 comprises 11 residues. CDR3 sequence reads: CASSRGGEQFF. The CDR3 DNA sequence: TGTGCCAGCAGCCGTGGAGGTGAGCAGTTCTTC.

This clone is a singleton in its sample. This sequence joins TRBV3-1 (or the pseudogene TRBV3-2) and TRBJ1-2; 9 bases match TRBD1. V was clipped by 2 bases and J by 3 bases; unmatched bases: 4. The CDR3 contains 15 residues. Per germline, CDR1 LGHDT and CDR2 YNNKEL (reference sequence). CDR3 DNA: TGTGCCAGCAGCCAACGGGACAGGGTTTACTATGGCTACACCTTC. Translation: CASSQRDRVYYGYTF.